This is a list of T cell receptor beta chains from one sample in a study of T cell repertoires in cytomegalovirus infection. TCRdb passed the reads through MiXCR, listing each CDR3 protein once. The data contain approximately 290,000 distinct CDR3 sequences, around 25% of them singletons. Sequenced input: PBMCs. The source of these receptors is a human donor in good health (CMV status not recorded). Some clones in this sample may be carry-over from other donors' samples. CDR3s include the opening cysteine and the closing phenylalanine or tryptophan. The D gene is left open where the match is weak. The size entry is marked missing in some rows and otherwise reads once, few, many or a size class.

d_gene: .
v_gene: TRBV2
abundance: few
j_gene: TRBJ1-5
CDR3nt: TGTGCCAGCAGTGAAGGCAGGGCCCATCAGCCCCAGCATTTT
CDR3aa: CASSEGRAHQPQHF

d_gene: .
v_gene: TRBV19
abundance: few
j_gene: TRBJ2-2
CDR3nt: TGTGCCAGTAGTCCCGGCCCCTCGGGCGGGGAGCTGTTTTTT
CDR3aa: CASSPGPSGGELFF

d_gene: .
v_gene: TRBV28
abundance: .
j_gene: TRBJ2-3
CDR3nt: TGTGCCAGCAGTTGGGGACTGGCATTGGATACGCAGTATTTT
CDR3aa: CASSWGLALDTQYF

d_gene: .
v_gene: TRBV5-1
abundance: .
j_gene: TRBJ1-2
CDR3nt: TGCGCCAGCAGCTCGACCATTAGGGGAGAAGGCTACACCTTC
CDR3aa: CASSSTIRGEGYTF

d_gene: .
v_gene: TRBV7-2
abundance: many
j_gene: TRBJ2-1
CDR3nt: TGTGCCAGCAGCCGCCGTCCCGGCGACTCCTACAATGAGCAGTTCTTC
CDR3aa: CASSRRPGDSYNEQFF

d_gene: .
v_gene: TRBV20-1
abundance: .
j_gene: TRBJ1-5
CDR3nt: TGCAGTGCTAGAAAGTGGGGCACCAATCAGCCCCAGCATTTT
CDR3aa: CSARKWGTNQPQHF

d_gene: TRBD2
v_gene: TRBV29-1
abundance: .
j_gene: TRBJ2-1
CDR3nt: TGCAGCGTTGATAGCGGGAGTTACAATGAGCAGTTCTTC
CDR3aa: CSVDSGSYNEQFF

d_gene: .
v_gene: TRBV11-2
abundance: many
j_gene: TRBJ2-4
CDR3nt: TGTGCCAGCAGCTCCCCCGCGGGGGCCAAAAACATTCAGTACTTC
CDR3aa: CASSSPAGAKNIQYF

d_gene: .
v_gene: TRBV2
abundance: .
j_gene: TRBJ1-5
CDR3nt: TGTGCCAGCAGTCGAAAAGGGGGGAAGAATCAGCCCCAGCATTTT
CDR3aa: CASSRKGGKNQPQHF

d_gene: TRBD1
v_gene: TRBV20-1
abundance: few
j_gene: TRBJ1-2
CDR3nt: TGCAGTGCTAGAGATATTCGACAGGGAAAAAGGGGCTACACCTTC
CDR3aa: CSARDIRQGKRGYTF

d_gene: TRBD2
v_gene: TRBV6-2/TRBV6-3
abundance: .
j_gene: TRBJ2-7
CDR3nt: TGTGCCAGCACCCCCTTCCCTAGCGGGGGGGAGTACGAGCAGTACTTC
CDR3aa: CASTPFPSGGEYEQYF

d_gene: TRBD2
v_gene: TRBV12-3/TRBV12-4
abundance: many
j_gene: TRBJ2-2
CDR3nt: TGTGCCAGCAGTTCTCTCGCTAGCGGCCGCACCGGGGAGCTGTTTTTT
CDR3aa: CASSSLASGRTGELFF

d_gene: TRBD2
v_gene: TRBV20-1
abundance: few
j_gene: TRBJ2-1
CDR3nt: TGCAGTGTAGGCGGGAGCTCCTACAATGAGCAGTTCTTC
CDR3aa: CSVGGSSYNEQFF

d_gene: .
v_gene: TRBV19
abundance: few
j_gene: TRBJ1-5
CDR3nt: TGTGCCAGTACCCCAACAGGGAAGGGGGGTCAGCCCCAGCATTTT
CDR3aa: CASTPTGKGGQPQHF

d_gene: .
v_gene: TRBV6-6
abundance: .
j_gene: TRBJ2-1
CDR3nt: TGTGCCACCTCAGACACTTACAATGAGCAGTTCTTC
CDR3aa: CATSDTYNEQFF

d_gene: TRBD2
v_gene: TRBV7-9
abundance: .
j_gene: TRBJ2-7
CDR3nt: TGTGCCAGCAGCTTAGACGGGACTAAGACCTACGAGCAGTACTTC
CDR3aa: CASSLDGTKTYEQYF

d_gene: .
v_gene: TRBV5-4
abundance: .
j_gene: TRBJ2-3
CDR3nt: TGTGCCAGCAGCTTGCCCCGCCGCGCAGATACGCAGTATTTT
CDR3aa: CASSLPRRADTQYF

d_gene: TRBD1
v_gene: TRBV25-1
abundance: .
j_gene: TRBJ2-5
CDR3nt: TGTGCCAGCAGTGAATCCAGGACAGGGGGCGTGAAGACCCAGTACTTC
CDR3aa: CASSESRTGGVKTQYF

d_gene: TRBD1
v_gene: TRBV11-2
abundance: .
j_gene: TRBJ1-5
CDR3nt: TGTGCCAGCAGCATCCGGGACAGACCCAATCAGCCCCAGCATTTT
CDR3aa: CASSIRDRPNQPQHF

d_gene: .
v_gene: TRBV20-1
abundance: .
j_gene: TRBJ2-3
CDR3nt: TGCAGTGCTAGATTTCCCCGGTCGGGGGTGCGCACAGATACGCAGTATTTT
CDR3aa: CSARFPRSGVRTDTQYF

d_gene: .
v_gene: TRBV11-2
abundance: few
j_gene: TRBJ2-2
CDR3nt: TGTGCCAGCAGCTACGTCTCGGGTCCTTTGGCCGGGGAGCTGTTTTTT
CDR3aa: CASSYVSGPLAGELFF

d_gene: TRBD1
v_gene: TRBV5-1
abundance: .
j_gene: TRBJ2-4
CDR3nt: TGCGCCAGCAGCTTGGCCTTGGGACAGGGACCAAACATTCAGTACTTC
CDR3aa: CASSLALGQGPNIQYF

d_gene: .
v_gene: TRBV12-3/TRBV12-4
abundance: few
j_gene: TRBJ1-3
CDR3nt: TGTGCCAGCACGTCCGTTAATGAAAACACCATATATTTT
CDR3aa: CASTSVNENTIYF

d_gene: .
v_gene: TRBV7-9
abundance: few
j_gene: TRBJ2-2
CDR3nt: TGTGCCAGCAGACCGGAATTCTGGGAGCTGTTTTTT
CDR3aa: CASRPEFWELFF

d_gene: TRBD2
v_gene: TRBV7-2
abundance: many
j_gene: TRBJ2-7
CDR3nt: TGTGCCAGCAGCTTAGACGGCGGGAGCGACTACGAGCAGTACTTC
CDR3aa: CASSLDGGSDYEQYF

d_gene: TRBD1
v_gene: TRBV7-2
abundance: many
j_gene: TRBJ2-2
CDR3nt: TGTGCCAGCAGCTCGACAGGGTCGAACACCGGGGAGCTGTTTTTT
CDR3aa: CASSSTGSNTGELFF

d_gene: TRBD1
v_gene: TRBV11-2
abundance: many
j_gene: TRBJ2-1
CDR3nt: TGTGCCAGCAGTGACAGGGTGAGATTTGAGCAGTTCTTC
CDR3aa: CASSDRVRFEQFF

d_gene: TRBD2
v_gene: TRBV7-2
abundance: few
j_gene: TRBJ2-1
CDR3nt: TGTGCCAGCAACCAGCGGGGGGGGAGGAATGAGCAGTTCTTC
CDR3aa: CASNQRGGRNEQFF

d_gene: .
v_gene: TRBV7-2
abundance: many
j_gene: TRBJ2-1
CDR3nt: TGTGCCAGCAGCTTCGTGGTGAGCTCCTACAATGAGCAGTTCTTC
CDR3aa: CASSFVVSSYNEQFF

d_gene: .
v_gene: TRBV5-1
abundance: few
j_gene: TRBJ2-3
CDR3nt: TGCGCCAGCAGCCGCCCGGCGGGGTCAGATACGCAGTATTTT
CDR3aa: CASSRPAGSDTQYF

d_gene: TRBD2
v_gene: TRBV7-2
abundance: many
j_gene: TRBJ2-7
CDR3nt: TGTGCCAGCAGCTTAGGACTAGCGGGAGCCCTGTACGAGCAGTACTTC
CDR3aa: CASSLGLAGALYEQYF

d_gene: .
v_gene: TRBV12-3/TRBV12-4
abundance: few
j_gene: TRBJ1-1
CDR3nt: TGTGCCAGCAGTTTATCAGGGTACACTGAAGCTTTCTTT
CDR3aa: CASSLSGYTEAFF

d_gene: .
v_gene: TRBV7-3
abundance: few
j_gene: TRBJ2-2
CDR3nt: TGTGCCAGCAGCCCCAATAGGGTCGGGGAGCTGTTTTTT
CDR3aa: CASSPNRVGELFF

d_gene: .
v_gene: TRBV7-2
abundance: .
j_gene: TRBJ2-7
CDR3nt: TGTGCCAGCAGCTTAGGTGCTCCAGGGATATACGAGCAGTACTTC
CDR3aa: CASSLGAPGIYEQYF

d_gene: TRBD1
v_gene: TRBV19
abundance: .
j_gene: TRBJ1-1
CDR3nt: TGTGCCAGTAGTACCGCAGGGGGTACTGAAGCTTTCTTT
CDR3aa: CASSTAGGTEAFF

d_gene: .
v_gene: TRBV27
abundance: many
j_gene: TRBJ2-1
CDR3nt: TGTGCCAGCATCCCTTTGTTTGGGCAGACCTACAATGAGCAGTTCTTC
CDR3aa: CASIPLFGQTYNEQFF

d_gene: .
v_gene: TRBV19
abundance: .
j_gene: TRBJ2-7
CDR3nt: TGTGCCAGTAGTATATCTAGCGTCTCCTACGAGCAGTACTTC
CDR3aa: CASSISSVSYEQYF

d_gene: TRBD2
v_gene: TRBV25-1
abundance: .
j_gene: TRBJ2-1
CDR3nt: TGTGCCAGCTCGGTAGCGGGAGTTGTGAATGAGCAGTTCTTC
CDR3aa: CASSVAGVVNEQFF

d_gene: .
v_gene: TRBV29-1
abundance: .
j_gene: TRBJ2-1
CDR3nt: TGCAGCGCCGAACAGGGGAGGTCCTACAATGAGCAGTTCTTC
CDR3aa: CSAEQGRSYNEQFF

d_gene: .
v_gene: TRBV7-2
abundance: many
j_gene: TRBJ2-6
CDR3nt: TGTGCCAGCAGCTTATTTAACTTGGGGTCTGGGGCCAACGTCCTGACTTTC
CDR3aa: CASSLFNLGSGANVLTF

d_gene: .
v_gene: TRBV20-1
abundance: few
j_gene: TRBJ2-5
CDR3nt: TGCAGTGCAAGGGGGGTTGAGACCCAGTACTTC
CDR3aa: CSARGVETQYF

d_gene: .
v_gene: TRBV12-3/TRBV12-4
abundance: .
j_gene: TRBJ1-5
CDR3nt: TGTGCCAGCAGTTTTGGTGGGGGGCGACCGATAGGCCACCAGCCCCAGCATTTT
CDR3aa: CASSFGGGRPIGHQPQHF

d_gene: .
v_gene: TRBV2
abundance: .
j_gene: TRBJ2-5
CDR3nt: TGTGCCAGCAGTGAGGGCCGAGGTCCGCAAGAGACCCAGTACTTC
CDR3aa: CASSEGRGPQETQYF

d_gene: .
v_gene: TRBV30
abundance: .
j_gene: TRBJ2-5
CDR3nt: TGTGCCTGGAGGGGGACATGGATGATGGAGACCCAGTACTTC
CDR3aa: CAWRGTWMMETQYF

d_gene: .
v_gene: TRBV19
abundance: .
j_gene: TRBJ2-7
CDR3nt: TGTGCCAGTAGTAGGGGTCCTACAGGGCACTACGAGCAGTACTTC
CDR3aa: CASSRGPTGHYEQYF

d_gene: .
v_gene: TRBV7-2
abundance: few
j_gene: TRBJ1-3
CDR3nt: TGTGCCAGCAGCTTCGAAAGAAACACCATATATTTT
CDR3aa: CASSFERNTIYF

d_gene: .
v_gene: TRBV20-1
abundance: .
j_gene: TRBJ1-5
CDR3nt: TGCAGTGCTAGCCGGGACTCTAGCAATCAGCCCCAGCATTTT
CDR3aa: CSASRDSSNQPQHF

d_gene: .
v_gene: TRBV7-2
abundance: many
j_gene: TRBJ2-1
CDR3nt: TGTGCCAGCAGCGCATACAGGGAGGGTGAGCAGTTCTTC
CDR3aa: CASSAYREGEQFF

d_gene: .
v_gene: TRBV2
abundance: .
j_gene: TRBJ1-5
CDR3nt: TGTGCCAGCAGTGTCAACTCAGGGGTCAAACAGCCCCAGCATTTT
CDR3aa: CASSVNSGVKQPQHF

d_gene: .
v_gene: TRBV4-3
abundance: few
j_gene: TRBJ2-2
CDR3nt: TGCGCCAGCAGCCAAGAAGGGACGCGTACCGGGGAGCTGTTTTTT
CDR3aa: CASSQEGTRTGELFF

d_gene: .
v_gene: TRBV7-6
abundance: .
j_gene: TRBJ1-4
CDR3nt: TGTGCCAGCAGCTTAGATCAGGGGCCTATTTCCAGACTGTTTTTT
CDR3aa: CASSLDQGPISRLFF

d_gene: .
v_gene: TRBV7-2
abundance: .
j_gene: TRBJ2-3
CDR3nt: TGTGCCAGCAGCTTGAGGTTCGGGGGAGCAGATACGCAGTATTTT
CDR3aa: CASSLRFGGADTQYF

d_gene: .
v_gene: TRBV7-2
abundance: few
j_gene: TRBJ1-6
CDR3nt: TGTGCCAGCAGCCCCGAGGGCAGCTCCTATAATTCACCCCTCCACTTT
CDR3aa: CASSPEGSSYNSPLHF

d_gene: .
v_gene: TRBV7-2
abundance: .
j_gene: TRBJ1-6
CDR3nt: TGTGCCAGCAGCTTAGGGCAGGGAGTTAATTCACCCCTCCACTTT
CDR3aa: CASSLGQGVNSPLHF